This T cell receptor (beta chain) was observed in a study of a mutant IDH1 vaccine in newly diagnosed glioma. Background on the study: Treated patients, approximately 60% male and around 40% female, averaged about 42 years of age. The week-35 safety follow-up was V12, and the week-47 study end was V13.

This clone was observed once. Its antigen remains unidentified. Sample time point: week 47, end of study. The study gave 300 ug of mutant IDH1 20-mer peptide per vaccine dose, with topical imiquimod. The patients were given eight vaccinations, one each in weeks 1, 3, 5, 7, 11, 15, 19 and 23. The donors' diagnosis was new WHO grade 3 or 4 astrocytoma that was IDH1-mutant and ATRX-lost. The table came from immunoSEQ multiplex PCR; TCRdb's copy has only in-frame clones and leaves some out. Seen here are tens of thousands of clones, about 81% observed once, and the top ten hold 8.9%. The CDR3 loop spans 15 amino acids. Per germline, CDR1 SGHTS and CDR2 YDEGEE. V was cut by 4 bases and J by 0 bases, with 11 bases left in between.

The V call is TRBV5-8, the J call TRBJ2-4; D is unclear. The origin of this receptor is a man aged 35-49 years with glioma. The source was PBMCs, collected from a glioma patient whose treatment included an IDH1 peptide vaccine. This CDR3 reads CASSLGIIAKNIQYF. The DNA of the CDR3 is TGTGCCAGCAGCCTGGGGATTATAGCCAAAAACATTCAGTACTTC.